What follows describes a single T cell receptor beta chain. This record belongs to a study of PD-1 blockade in classical Hodgkin lymphoma. Stated time point: cycle 4 day 1 (C4D1), after more than five weeks of nivolumab. Each patient's relapse followed autologous stem cell transplantation, and brentuximab vedotin exposure varied. This table comes from immunoSEQ multiplex PCR, and its TCRdb copy is limited to in-frame clones, with some not included. This sample has 100,000 or so clones, with 90% found just once. The CDR3 has 14 amino acids. Trimming shortened V by 5 bases and J by 4 bases, and 13 bases separated the two germline ends. In germline, CDR1 is SGDLS, CDR2 YYNGEE.

The chain employs TRBV9 and TRBJ2-1; D may be TRBD1 (6 bases). This TCR was sampled from a human donor with classical Hodgkin lymphoma. Here the sequenced sample was peripheral blood mononuclear cells (PBMCs), taken before the fourth cycle of nivolumab. CDR3 in amino acids: CASRSTGEYNEQFF. The CDR3 DNA is TGTGCCAGCAGGTCGACAGGCGAATACAATGAGCAGTTCTTC.